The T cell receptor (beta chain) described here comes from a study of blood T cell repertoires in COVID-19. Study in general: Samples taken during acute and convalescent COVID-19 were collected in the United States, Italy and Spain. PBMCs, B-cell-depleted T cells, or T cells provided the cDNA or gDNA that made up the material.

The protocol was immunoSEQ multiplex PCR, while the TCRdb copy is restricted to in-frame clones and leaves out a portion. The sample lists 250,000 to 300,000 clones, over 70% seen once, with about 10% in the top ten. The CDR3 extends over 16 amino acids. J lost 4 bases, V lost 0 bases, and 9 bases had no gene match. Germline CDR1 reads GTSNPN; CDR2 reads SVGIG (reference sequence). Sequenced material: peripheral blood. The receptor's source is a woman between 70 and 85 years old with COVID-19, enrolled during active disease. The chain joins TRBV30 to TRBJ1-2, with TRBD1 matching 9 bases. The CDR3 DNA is TGTGCCTGGAGTGTTCACCGGGACAGGGCCACCTATGGCTACACCTTC. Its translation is CAWSVHRDRATYGYTF.